The rows below give T cell receptor beta chains drawn from one sample of a study of blood T cell repertoires in COVID-19. Assay used: immunoSEQ multiplex PCR; TCRdb lists only in-frame clones, some missing. The profile shows over 100,000 clones, roughly nine tenths of them singletons. Sequenced: peripheral blood. The receptors stem from a woman in her 50s with COVID-19, enrolled during active disease. Each CDR3 is given with its conserved first and last residue. A D gene is named only where the DNA matches it firmly. Where a row states a size, it is once, few, many or the class of an expanded clone; other rows omit it.

size | length | D | J | V | DNA | CDR3
- | 14 | - | TRBJ2-2 | TRBV24-1 | TGTGCCACCAGTGATTTCGGTGAAACCGGGGAGCTGTTTTTT | CATSDFGETGELFF
- | 16 | TRBD1 | TRBJ1-2 | TRBV5-4 | TGTGCCAGCAGCTTCCCCGGGACAGGGTTGTCTTATGGCTACACCTTC | CASSFPGTGLSYGYTF
- | 12 | - | TRBJ2-3 | TRBV28 | TGTGCCAGCAGCCCCAACATTGATACGCAGTATTTT | CASSPNIDTQYF
few | 13 | - | TRBJ1-1 | TRBV12-3/TRBV12-4 | TGTGCCAGCAGCGCTACGGGGGTCACTGAAGCTTTCTTT | CASSATGVTEAFF
- | 16 | - | TRBJ1-5 | TRBV18 | TGTGCCAGCTCACCACCGGGGTTGCGGGGCAATCAGCCCCAGCATTTT | CASSPPGLRGNQPQHF
once | 14 | - | TRBJ2-3 | TRBV6-4 | TGTGCCAGCAGTGTGGAGGGGAGCACAGATACGCAGTATTTT | CASSVEGSTDTQYF
- | 18 | TRBD1 | TRBJ1-1 | TRBV5-4 | TGTGCCAGCAGCCCCGCCGACAGGGGCCCAGGCAGGACCACTGAAGCTTTCTTT | CASSPADRGPGRTTEAFF
- | 13 | - | TRBJ2-1 | TRBV20-1 | TGCAGTGCTAGTCCCCCAGAATACAATGAGCAGTTCTTC | CSASPPEYNEQFF
- | 16 | TRBD1 | TRBJ2-7 | TRBV15 | TGTGCCACCAGCGGCGAAGGGGACAGGAGGGCCTACGAGCAGTACTTC | CATSGEGDRRAYEQYF
- | 16 | TRBD1 | TRBJ1-5 | TRBV28 | TGTGCCAGCAGACAACAGGGGGCTTTTCACAATCAGCCCCAGCATTTT | CASRQQGAFHNQPQHF
- | 15 | - | TRBJ2-3 | TRBV4-1 | TGCGCCAGCAGCCAGCCGCGACAGAACCGAGATACGCAGTATTTT | CASSQPRQNRDTQYF
- | 15 | TRBD2 | TRBJ2-7 | TRBV19 | TGTGCCAGTAGTGTAACTAGCGGGTCCTCATACGAGCAGTACTTC | CASSVTSGSSYEQYF
few | 13 | - | TRBJ2-7 | TRBV2 | TGTGCCAGCACCAACGACAGCCCACCCGAGCAGTACTTC | CASTNDSPPEQYF
- | 15 | TRBD1 | TRBJ1-2 | TRBV13 | TGTGCCAGCAGCTTACAGGGGGCGTACGGCTATGGCTACACCTTC | CASSLQGAYGYGYTF
- | 12 | - | TRBJ2-3 | TRBV2 | TGTGCCAGCCGCACAGGGACAGATACGCAGTATTTT | CASRTGTDTQYF
once | 14 | TRBD1 | TRBJ1-4 | TRBV30 | TGTGCCTGGAGTGGTCGAGGGGGCGTGGAAAAACTGTTTTTT | CAWSGRGGVEKLFF
- | 16 | - | TRBJ1-5 | TRBV2 | TGTGCCAGCAGTGTTTCGACAGCCGCCTACAATCAGCCCCAGCATTTT | CASSVSTAAYNQPQHF
once | 16 | TRBD1 | TRBJ2-3 | TRBV7-9 | TGTGCCAGCAGCTCACACAGGGGGCGCGAGGCAGATACGCAGTATTTT | CASSSHRGREADTQYF
- | 13 | TRBD1 | TRBJ2-3 | TRBV3-1/TRBV3-2 | TGTGCCAGCAGCCCACAGGGGACAGATACGCAGTATTTT | CASSPQGTDTQYF
- | 17 | - | TRBJ1-6 | TRBV7-9 | TGTGCCAGCAGCCCCCCCAGCACCGGGGTAAATAATTCACCCCTCCACTTT | CASSPPSTGVNNSPLHF
- | 15 | - | TRBJ2-7 | TRBV28 | TGTGCCAGCAGTTTGCGGGGCCCGTCATATAACGAGCAGTACTTC | CASSLRGPSYNEQYF
- | 15 | - | TRBJ2-1 | TRBV6-5 | TGTGCCAGCAGCCCCCCTGGGGGCGGGTACAATGAGCAGTTCTTC | CASSPPGGGYNEQFF
- | 11 | - | TRBJ1-5 | TRBV7-2 | TGTGCCAACAGAAGAGGTCAGCCCCAGCATTTT | CANRRGQPQHF
- | 17 | - | TRBJ2-7 | TRBV11-2 | TGTGCCAGCAGCTTAGATACAGCAGGGTTCGGAACCTACGAGCAGTACTTC | CASSLDTAGFGTYEQYF
- | 15 | TRBD1 | TRBJ1-4 | TRBV9 | TGTGCCAGCAGCCCCATGGGGACAGGGAATGAAAAACTGTTTTTT | CASSPMGTGNEKLFF
- | 14 | - | TRBJ2-2 | TRBV7-3 | TGTGCCAGCAGCCGTGGGCGTACAGCCGGGGAGCTGTTTTTT | CASSRGRTAGELFF
once | 14 | - | TRBJ2-5 | TRBV11-3 | TGTGCCAGCAGCTTACTCACTAGTCAAGAGACCCAGTACTTC | CASSLLTSQETQYF
- | 17 | - | TRBJ2-2 | TRBV21-1 | TGTGCCAGCAGCAGAAACCCTACTGACAGTTCCACCGGGGAGCTGTTTTTT | CASSRNPTDSSTGELFF
- | 11 | TRBD1 | TRBJ2-1 | TRBV7-9 | TGTGCCAGCAGTCCAGACAGGGTTCAGTTCTTC | CASSPDRVQFF
- | 13 | TRBD1 | TRBJ2-7 | TRBV20-1 | TGCAGTGCTAGTGGGACAGGGGGCAGAGAGCAGTACTTC | CSASGTGGREQYF
- | 15 | - | TRBJ1-2 | TRBV11-3 | TGTGCCAGCAGCTCGGACGCCTCCTGGGCGGGTGGCTACACCTTC | CASSSDASWAGGYTF
- | 14 | TRBD1 | TRBJ2-2 | TRBV27 | TGTGCCAGCAGTTTTCAGGGGGCAATCGGGGAGCTGTTTTTT | CASSFQGAIGELFF
- | 13 | - | TRBJ2-2 | TRBV6-5 | TGTGCCACCTATACAGCGGGCACCGGGGAGCTGTTTTTT | CATYTAGTGELFF
- | 16 | TRBD2 | TRBJ2-2 | TRBV5-4 | TGTGCCAGCAGCCCCGGGACTAGCGGGAACACCGGGGAGCTGTTTTTT | CASSPGTSGNTGELFF
- | 14 | - | TRBJ2-7 | TRBV29-1 | TGCAGCGTTGAGGTAGGGTGGGGCACCTACGAGCAGTACTTC | CSVEVGWGTYEQYF
- | 15 | TRBD1 | TRBJ2-4 | TRBV4-1 | TGCGCCAGCAGCCAGGATACAGGGGGCACAAACATTCAGTACTTC | CASSQDTGGTNIQYF